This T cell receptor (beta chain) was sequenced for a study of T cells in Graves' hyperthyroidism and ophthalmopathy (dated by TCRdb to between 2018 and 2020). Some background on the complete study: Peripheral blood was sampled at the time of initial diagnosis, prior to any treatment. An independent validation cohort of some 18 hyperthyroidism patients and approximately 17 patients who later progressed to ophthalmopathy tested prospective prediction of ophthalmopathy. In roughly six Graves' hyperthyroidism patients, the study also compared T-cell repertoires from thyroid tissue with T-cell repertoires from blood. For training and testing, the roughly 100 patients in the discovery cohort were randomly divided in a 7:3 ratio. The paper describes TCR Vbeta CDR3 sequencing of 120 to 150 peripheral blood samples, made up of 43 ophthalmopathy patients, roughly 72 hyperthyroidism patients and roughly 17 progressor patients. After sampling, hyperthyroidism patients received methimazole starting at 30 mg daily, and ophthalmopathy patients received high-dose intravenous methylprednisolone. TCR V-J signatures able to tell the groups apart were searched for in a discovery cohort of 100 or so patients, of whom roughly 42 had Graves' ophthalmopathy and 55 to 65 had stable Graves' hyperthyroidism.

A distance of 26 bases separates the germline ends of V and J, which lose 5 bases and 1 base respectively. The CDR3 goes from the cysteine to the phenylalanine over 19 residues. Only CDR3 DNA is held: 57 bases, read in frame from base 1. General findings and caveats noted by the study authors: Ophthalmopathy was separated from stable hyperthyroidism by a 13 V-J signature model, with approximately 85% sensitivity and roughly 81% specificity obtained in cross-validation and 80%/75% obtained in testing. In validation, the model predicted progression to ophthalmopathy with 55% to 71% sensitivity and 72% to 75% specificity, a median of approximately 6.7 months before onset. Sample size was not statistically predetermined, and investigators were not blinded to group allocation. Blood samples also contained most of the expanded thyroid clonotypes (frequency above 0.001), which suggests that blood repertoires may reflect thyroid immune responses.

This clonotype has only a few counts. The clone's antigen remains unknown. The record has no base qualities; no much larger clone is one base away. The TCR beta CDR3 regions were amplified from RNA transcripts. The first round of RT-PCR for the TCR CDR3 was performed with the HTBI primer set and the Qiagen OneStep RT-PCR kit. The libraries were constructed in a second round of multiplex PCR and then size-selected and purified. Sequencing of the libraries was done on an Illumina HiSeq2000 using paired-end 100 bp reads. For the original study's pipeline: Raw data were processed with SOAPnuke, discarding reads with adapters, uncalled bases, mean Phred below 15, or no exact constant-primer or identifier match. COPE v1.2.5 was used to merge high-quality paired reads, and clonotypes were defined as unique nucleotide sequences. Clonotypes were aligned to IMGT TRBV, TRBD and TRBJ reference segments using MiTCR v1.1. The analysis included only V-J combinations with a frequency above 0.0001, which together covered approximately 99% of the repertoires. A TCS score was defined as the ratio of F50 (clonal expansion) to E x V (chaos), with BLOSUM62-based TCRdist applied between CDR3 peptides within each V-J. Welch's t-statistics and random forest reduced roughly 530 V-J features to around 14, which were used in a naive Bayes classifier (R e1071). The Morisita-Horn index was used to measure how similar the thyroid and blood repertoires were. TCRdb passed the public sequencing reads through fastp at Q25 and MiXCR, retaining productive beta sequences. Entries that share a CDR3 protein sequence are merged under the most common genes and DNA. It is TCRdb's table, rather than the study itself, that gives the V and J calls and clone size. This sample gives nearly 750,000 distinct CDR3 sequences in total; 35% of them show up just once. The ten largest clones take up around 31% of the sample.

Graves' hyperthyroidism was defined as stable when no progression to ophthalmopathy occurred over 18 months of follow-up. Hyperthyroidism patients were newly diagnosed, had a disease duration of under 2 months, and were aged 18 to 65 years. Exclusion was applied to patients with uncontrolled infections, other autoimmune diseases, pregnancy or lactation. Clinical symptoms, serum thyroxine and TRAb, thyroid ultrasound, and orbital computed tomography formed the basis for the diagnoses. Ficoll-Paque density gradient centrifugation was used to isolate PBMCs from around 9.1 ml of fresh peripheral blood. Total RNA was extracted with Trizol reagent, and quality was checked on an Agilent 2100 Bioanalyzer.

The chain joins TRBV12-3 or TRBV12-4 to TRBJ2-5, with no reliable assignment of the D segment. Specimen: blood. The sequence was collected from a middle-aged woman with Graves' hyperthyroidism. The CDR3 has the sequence CASSPLLWGQFIVQETQYF. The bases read TGTGCCAGCAGTCCCCTCCTTTGGGGTCAATTCATCGTCCAAGAGACCCAGTACTTC.